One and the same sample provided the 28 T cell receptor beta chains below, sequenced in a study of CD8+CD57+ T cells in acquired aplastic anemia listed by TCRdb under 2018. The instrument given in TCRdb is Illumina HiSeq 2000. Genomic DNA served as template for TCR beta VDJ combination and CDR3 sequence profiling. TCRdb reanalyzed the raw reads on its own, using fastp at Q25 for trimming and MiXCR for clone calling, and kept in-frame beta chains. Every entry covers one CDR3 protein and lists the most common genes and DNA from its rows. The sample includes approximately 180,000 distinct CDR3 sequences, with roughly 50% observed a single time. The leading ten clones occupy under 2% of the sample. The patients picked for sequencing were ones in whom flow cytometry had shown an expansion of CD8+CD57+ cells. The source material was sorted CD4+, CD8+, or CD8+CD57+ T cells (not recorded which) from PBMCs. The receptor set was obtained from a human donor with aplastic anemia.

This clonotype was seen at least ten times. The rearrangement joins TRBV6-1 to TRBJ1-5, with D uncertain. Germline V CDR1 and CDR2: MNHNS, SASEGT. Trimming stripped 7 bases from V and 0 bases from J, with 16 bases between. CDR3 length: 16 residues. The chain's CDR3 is CASTHRPGGSNQPQHF. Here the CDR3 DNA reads TGTGCCAGCACTCACCGTCCGGGTGGTAGCAATCAGCCCCAGCATTTT.

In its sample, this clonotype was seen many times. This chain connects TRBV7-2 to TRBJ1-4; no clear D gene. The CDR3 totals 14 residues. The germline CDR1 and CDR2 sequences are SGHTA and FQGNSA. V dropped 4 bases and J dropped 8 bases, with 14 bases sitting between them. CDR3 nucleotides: TGTGCCAGCAGCTCCCGGGCCCTTGGAGAAAAACTGTTTTTT. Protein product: CASSSRALGEKLFF.

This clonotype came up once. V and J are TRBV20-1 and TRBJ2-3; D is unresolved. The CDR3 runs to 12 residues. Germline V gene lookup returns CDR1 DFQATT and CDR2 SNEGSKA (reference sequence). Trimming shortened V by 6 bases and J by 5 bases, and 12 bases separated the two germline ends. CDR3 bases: TGCAGTGCAGGGCCGGCGAGAGATACGCAGTATTTT. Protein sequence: CSAGPARDTQYF.

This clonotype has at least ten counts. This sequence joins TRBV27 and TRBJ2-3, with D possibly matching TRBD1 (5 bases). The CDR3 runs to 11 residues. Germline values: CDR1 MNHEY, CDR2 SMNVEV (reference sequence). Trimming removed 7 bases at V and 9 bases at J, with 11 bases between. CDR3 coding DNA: TGTGCCAGCACCTATCGACAGACGCAGTATTTT. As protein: CASTYRQTQYF.

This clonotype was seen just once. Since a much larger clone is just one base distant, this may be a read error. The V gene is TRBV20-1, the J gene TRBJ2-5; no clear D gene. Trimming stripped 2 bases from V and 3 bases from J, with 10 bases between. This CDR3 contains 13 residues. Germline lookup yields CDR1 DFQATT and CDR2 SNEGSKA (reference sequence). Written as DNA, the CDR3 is TGCAGTGCTAGATCCACATGGAAAGAGACCCAGTACTTC. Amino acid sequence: CSARSTWKETQYF.

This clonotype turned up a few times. This CDR3 reads CASSLAAGSGTSGANVLTF. The CDR3 DNA reads as TGCGCCAGCAGCTTGGCCGCGGGAAGCGGGACCTCTGGGGCCAACGTCCTGACTTTC. The chain couples TRBV5-1 to TRBJ2-6; 7 nucleotides agree with TRBD2. This CDR3 has 19 amino acids. V dropped 0 bases and J dropped 0; count of bases not matched to a gene: 9. The germline gives CDR1 SGHRS, CDR2 YFSETQ.

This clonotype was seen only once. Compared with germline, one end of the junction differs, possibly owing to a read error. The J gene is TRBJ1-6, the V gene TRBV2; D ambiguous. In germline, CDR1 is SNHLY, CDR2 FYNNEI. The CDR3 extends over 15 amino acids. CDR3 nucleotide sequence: TGTGCCAGCAAAGCCGTGGTCCTTTATAAATCACCCCTCCACTTT. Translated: CASKAVVLYKSPLHF. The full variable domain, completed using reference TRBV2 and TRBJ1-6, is EPEVTQTPSHQVTQMGQEVILRCVPISNHLYFYWYRQILGQKVEFLVSFYNNEISEKSEIFDDQFSVERPDGSNFTLKIRSTKLEDSAMYFCASKAVVLYKSPLHFGNGTRLTVT.

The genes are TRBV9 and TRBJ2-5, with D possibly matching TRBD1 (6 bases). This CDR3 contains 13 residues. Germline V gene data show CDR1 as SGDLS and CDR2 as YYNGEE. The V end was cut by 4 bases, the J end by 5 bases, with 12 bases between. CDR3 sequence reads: CASSPRGDETQYF. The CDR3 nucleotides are TGTGCCAGCAGCCCCAGGGGAGACGAGACCCAGTACTTC.

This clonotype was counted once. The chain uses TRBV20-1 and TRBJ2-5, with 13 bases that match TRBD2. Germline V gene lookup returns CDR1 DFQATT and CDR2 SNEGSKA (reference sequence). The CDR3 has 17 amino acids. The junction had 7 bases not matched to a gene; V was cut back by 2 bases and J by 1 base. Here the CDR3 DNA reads TGCAGTGCTAGAACACTAGCGGGAGGGGGGATCCAAGAGACCCAGTACTTC. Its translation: CSARTLAGGGIQETQYF.

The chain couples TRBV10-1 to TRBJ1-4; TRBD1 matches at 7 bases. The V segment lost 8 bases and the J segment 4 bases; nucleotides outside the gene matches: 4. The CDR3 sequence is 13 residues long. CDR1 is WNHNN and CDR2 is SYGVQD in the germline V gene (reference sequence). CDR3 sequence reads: CASQRDSNEKLFF. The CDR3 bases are TGCGCCAGCCAGAGGGACAGTAATGAAAAACTGTTTTTT.

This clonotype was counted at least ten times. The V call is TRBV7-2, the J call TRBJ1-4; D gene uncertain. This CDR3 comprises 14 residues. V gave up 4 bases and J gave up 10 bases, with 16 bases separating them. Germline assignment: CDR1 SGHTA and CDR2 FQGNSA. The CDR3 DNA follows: TGTGCCAGCAGCTCAATGGACGGGTTGGGAAAACTGTTTTTT. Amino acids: CASSSMDGLGKLFF.

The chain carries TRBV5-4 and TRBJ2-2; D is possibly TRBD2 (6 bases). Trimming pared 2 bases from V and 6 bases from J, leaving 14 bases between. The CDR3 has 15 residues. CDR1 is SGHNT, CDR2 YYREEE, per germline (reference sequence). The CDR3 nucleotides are TGTGCCAGCAGCTTTCTCCCGGGAGAAGCCGGGGAGCTGTTTTTT. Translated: CASSFLPGEAGELFF.

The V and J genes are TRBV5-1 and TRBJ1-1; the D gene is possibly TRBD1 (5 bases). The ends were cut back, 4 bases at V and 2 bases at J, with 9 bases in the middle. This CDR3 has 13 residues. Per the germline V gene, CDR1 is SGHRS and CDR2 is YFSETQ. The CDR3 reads CASSVDINTEAFF. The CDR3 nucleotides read TGCGCCAGCAGCGTGGACATCAACACTGAAGCTTTCTTT.

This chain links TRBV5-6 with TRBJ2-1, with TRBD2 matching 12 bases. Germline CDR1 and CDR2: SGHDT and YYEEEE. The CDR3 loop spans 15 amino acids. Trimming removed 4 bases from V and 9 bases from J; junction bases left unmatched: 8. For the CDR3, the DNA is TGTGCCAGCAGCAGGACTAGCGGGGACTTTGTTGAGCAGTTCTTC. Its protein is CASSRTSGDFVEQFF. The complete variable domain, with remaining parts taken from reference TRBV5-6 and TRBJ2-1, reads DAGVTQSPTHLIKTRGQQVTLRCSPKSGHDTVSWYQQALGQGPQFIFQYYEEEERQRGNFPDRFSGHQFPNYSSELNVNALLLGDSALYLCASSRTSGDFVEQFFGPGTRLTVL.

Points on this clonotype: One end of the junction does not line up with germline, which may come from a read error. The CDR3, as DNA: TGCGCCAGCAGCCAAGAAGCGGGGGGGCCACATGAGCAGTTCTTC. This encodes CASSQEAGGPHEQFF. This chain connects TRBV19 to TRBJ2-1, with 10 bases matching TRBD2. CDR1 LNHDA and CDR2 SQIVND come from the germline V gene (reference sequence). The CDR3 extends over 15 amino acids.

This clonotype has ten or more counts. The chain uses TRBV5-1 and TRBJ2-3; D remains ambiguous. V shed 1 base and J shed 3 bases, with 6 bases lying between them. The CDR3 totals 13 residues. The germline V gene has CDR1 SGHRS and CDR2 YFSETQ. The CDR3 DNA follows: TGCGCCAGCAGCTTGCCTCGGACAGATACGCAGTATTTT. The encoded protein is CASSLPRTDTQYF.

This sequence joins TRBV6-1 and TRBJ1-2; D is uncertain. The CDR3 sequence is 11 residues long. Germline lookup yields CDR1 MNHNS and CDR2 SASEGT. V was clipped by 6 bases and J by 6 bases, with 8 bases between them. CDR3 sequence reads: CASSTGDGYTF. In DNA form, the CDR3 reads TGTGCCAGCAGCACCGGAGATGGCTACACCTTC.

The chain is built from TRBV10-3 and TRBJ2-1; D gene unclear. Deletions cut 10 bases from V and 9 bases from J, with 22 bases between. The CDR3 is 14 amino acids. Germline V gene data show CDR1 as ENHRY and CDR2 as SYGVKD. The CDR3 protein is CASTGWPLGSEQFF. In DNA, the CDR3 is TGTGCCAGCACCGGGTGGCCCCTAGGGTCTGAGCAGTTCTTC.

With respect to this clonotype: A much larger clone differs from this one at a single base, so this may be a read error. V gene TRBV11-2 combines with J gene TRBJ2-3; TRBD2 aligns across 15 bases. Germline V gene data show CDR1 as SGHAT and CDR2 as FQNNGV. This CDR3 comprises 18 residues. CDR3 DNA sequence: TGTGCCAGCAGCCGGACTAGCGGGGGGGCTACTAGCACAGATACGCGGTATTTT. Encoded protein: CASSRTSGGATSTDTRYF.

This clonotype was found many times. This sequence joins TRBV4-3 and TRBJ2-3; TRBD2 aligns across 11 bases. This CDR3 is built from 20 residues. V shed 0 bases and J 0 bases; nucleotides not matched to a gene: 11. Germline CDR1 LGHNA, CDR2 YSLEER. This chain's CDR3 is CASSQDYLLAGATSTDTQYF. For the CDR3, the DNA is TGCGCCAGCAGCCAAGATTATCTACTAGCGGGGGCCACTAGCACAGATACGCAGTATTTT.

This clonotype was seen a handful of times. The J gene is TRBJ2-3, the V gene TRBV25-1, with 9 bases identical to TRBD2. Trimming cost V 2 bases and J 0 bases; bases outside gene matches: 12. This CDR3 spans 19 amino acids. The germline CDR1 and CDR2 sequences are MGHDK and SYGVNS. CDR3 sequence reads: CASSEVWGGRAESTDTQYF. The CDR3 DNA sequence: TGTGCCAGCAGTGAAGTTTGGGGCGGGAGGGCCGAGAGCACAGATACGCAGTATTTT.

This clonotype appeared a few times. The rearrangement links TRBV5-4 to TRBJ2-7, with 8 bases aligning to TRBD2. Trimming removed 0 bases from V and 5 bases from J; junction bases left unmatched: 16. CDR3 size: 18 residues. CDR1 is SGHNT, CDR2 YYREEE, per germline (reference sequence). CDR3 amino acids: CASSLAGGRSAGEDEQYF. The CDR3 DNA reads TGTGCCAGCAGCTTGGCGGGGGGGCGCTCAGCGGGAGAGGACGAGCAGTACTTC.

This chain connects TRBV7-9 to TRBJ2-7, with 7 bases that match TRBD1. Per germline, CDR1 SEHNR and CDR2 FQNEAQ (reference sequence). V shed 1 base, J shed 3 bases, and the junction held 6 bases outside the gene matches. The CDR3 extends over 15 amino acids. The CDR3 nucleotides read TGTGCCAGCAGCTTAGGCCAGGGGGACCTCTACGAGCAGTACTTC. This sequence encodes CASSLGQGDLYEQYF.

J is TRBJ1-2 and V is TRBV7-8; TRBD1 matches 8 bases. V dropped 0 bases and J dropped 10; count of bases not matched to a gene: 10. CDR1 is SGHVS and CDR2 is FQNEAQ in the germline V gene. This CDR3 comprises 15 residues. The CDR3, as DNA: TGTGCCAGCAGCTTAGCGACCGACAGGGGCCTGATCTACACCTTC. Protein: CASSLATDRGLIYTF.

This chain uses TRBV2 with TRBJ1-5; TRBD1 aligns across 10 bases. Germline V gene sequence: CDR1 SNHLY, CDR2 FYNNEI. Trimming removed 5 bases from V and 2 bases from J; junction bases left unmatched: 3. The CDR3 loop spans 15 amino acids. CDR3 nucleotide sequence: TGTGCCAGCAGTCCCGGGACAGGGGGCAATCAGCCCCAGCATTTT. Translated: CASSPGTGGNQPQHF. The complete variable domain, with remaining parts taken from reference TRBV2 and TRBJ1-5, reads EPEVTQTPSHQVTQMGQEVILRCVPISNHLYFYWYRQILGQKVEFLVSFYNNEISEKSEIFDDQFSVERPDGSNFTLKIRSTKLEDSAMYFCASSPGTGGNQPQHFGDGTRLSIL.

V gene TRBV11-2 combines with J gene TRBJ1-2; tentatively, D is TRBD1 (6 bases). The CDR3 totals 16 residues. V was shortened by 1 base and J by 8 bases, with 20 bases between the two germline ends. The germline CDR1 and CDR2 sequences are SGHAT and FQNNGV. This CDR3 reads CASSLGLGQGKGGYTF. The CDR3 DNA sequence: TGTGCCAGCAGCTTAGGGTTAGGGCAGGGGAAGGGAGGCTACACCTTC.

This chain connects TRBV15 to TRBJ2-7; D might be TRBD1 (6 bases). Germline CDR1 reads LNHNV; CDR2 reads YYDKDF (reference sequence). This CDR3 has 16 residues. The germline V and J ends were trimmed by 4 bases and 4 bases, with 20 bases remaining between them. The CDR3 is CATSTGTLLSGYEQYF. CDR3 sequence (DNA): TGTGCCACCAGCACTGGGACACTACTCTCTGGGTACGAGCAGTACTTC.

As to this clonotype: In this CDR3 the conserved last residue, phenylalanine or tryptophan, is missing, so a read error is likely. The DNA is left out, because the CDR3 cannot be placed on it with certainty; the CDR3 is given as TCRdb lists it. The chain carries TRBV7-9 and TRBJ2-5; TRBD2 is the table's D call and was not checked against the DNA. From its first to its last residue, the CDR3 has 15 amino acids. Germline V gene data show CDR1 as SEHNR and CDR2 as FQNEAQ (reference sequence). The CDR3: CASSYSGGQRETRYL.